Each of the 16 T cell receptor beta chains below was sequenced from the same sample in a study of response to subunit inactivated influenza vaccine. TCRdb recomputed calls from the RT-PCR reads with MiXCR, one row per CDR3 protein. This table holds a few hundred thousand distinct CDR3 sequences, less than 15% found once. The specimen was PBMCs from blood, collected about 13 days after vaccination. These receptors were taken from a man aged 45-60 years who received an inactivated influenza vaccine.

The chain couples TRBV6-5 to TRBJ2-5; D ambiguous. CDR1 and CDR2 from the germline V gene are MNHEY and SVGAGI. Trimming stripped 5 bases from V and 5 bases from J, with 12 bases between. The CDR3 is 13 amino acids. CDR3 sequence (DNA): TGTGCCAGCAGTAACGGGCCGCCTGAGACCCAGTACTTC. Its translation: CASSNGPPETQYF.

This clonotype has just a few counts. The genes are TRBV12-5 and TRBJ2-2; D remains unclear. In germline, CDR1 is LGHNT, CDR2 FRNRAP. This CDR3 spans 18 amino acids. V dropped 4 bases and J dropped 3 bases, with 21 bases sitting between them. CDR3 DNA: TGTGCTAGTGGTTCGTCCACTTTATTGAATCTGTACACCGGGGAGCTGTTTTTT. Its protein product is CASGSSTLLNLYTGELFF.

This clonotype was seen only a few times. The V and J genes are TRBV7-8 and TRBJ2-7; 8 nucleotides line up with TRBD2. In germline, CDR1 is SGHVS, CDR2 FQNEAQ. With 0 bases clipped from V and 0 bases from J, the junction kept 4 bases outside the gene matches. CDR3 length: 16 amino acids. The CDR3: CASSLAGLGLSYEQYF. The DNA of the CDR3 is TGTGCCAGCAGCTTAGCGGGACTAGGGCTCTCCTACGAGCAGTACTTC.

The chain links TRBV6-1 to TRBJ2-7; TRBD1 agrees at 10 bases. J lost 4 bases, V lost 6 bases, and 6 bases had no gene match. In germline, CDR1 is MNHNS, CDR2 SASEGT. The CDR3 is made up of 14 amino acids. In nucleotides, the CDR3 is TGTGCCAGCAGGCGGGACAGGGGAGGATACGAGCAGTACTTC. Its translation is CASRRDRGGYEQYF.

This clonotype turned up a few times. CDR3 DNA sequence: TGTGCCAGCAGCTTCCTAGGGGCCCTCACAGATACGCAGTATTTT. It is translated as CASSFLGALTDTQYF. The chain has TRBV5-6 and TRBJ2-3, with D perhaps matching TRBD1 (5 bases). CDR3 length: 15 residues. Trimming took 2 bases from V and 2 from J, leaving 12 bases between them. Germline CDR1 is SGHDT and CDR2 is YYEEEE. The whole variable domain, remainder taken from reference TRBV5-6 and TRBJ2-3, is DAGVTQSPTHLIKTRGQQVTLRCSPKSGHDTVSWYQQALGQGPQFIFQYYEEEERQRGNFPDRFSGHQFPNYSSELNVNALLLGDSALYLCASSFLGALTDTQYFGPGTRLTVL.

V gene TRBV14 combines with J gene TRBJ2-5; D unresolved. Trimming cost V 0 bases and J 2 bases, with 7 bases left between them. The germline gives CDR1 SGHDN, CDR2 FVKESK. The CDR3 spans 14 residues. The CDR3 bases are TGTGCCAGCAGCCAAGAAACAGAACAAGAGACCCAGTACTTC. Translating gives CASSQETEQETQYF.

This clonotype occurred a few times. V is TRBV4-3 and J is TRBJ2-3; D unclear. The germline CDR1 and CDR2 sequences are LGHNA and YSLEER. V lost 2 bases and J lost 4, with 10 bases in between. The CDR3 is 14 residues long. The CDR3 region has the DNA TGCGCCAGCAGCCAATCTTATTTCGCAGATACGCAGTATTTT. It is translated as CASSQSYFADTQYF.

The chain is built from TRBV20-1 and TRBJ2-7; TRBD2 agrees at 13 bases. V gave up 3 bases and J gave up 5 bases; unmatched junction bases: 7. Germline CDR1 and CDR2: DFQATT and SNEGSKA (reference sequence). This CDR3 has 15 residues. The CDR3 nucleotides are TGCAGTGCTAGTCGAACCGGACTAGCGGGAGACGAGCAGTACTTC. Residues: CSASRTGLAGDEQYF.

In its sample, this clonotype was seen a few times. The chain recombines TRBV7-2 with TRBJ1-5, with D perhaps matching TRBD1 (6 bases). Trimming took off 11 bases at V and 3 bases at J, with 14 bases between the two ends. Germline CDR1 reads SGHTA; CDR2 reads FQGNSA. This CDR3 comprises 13 residues. The CDR3 DNA reads TGTGCCGTAAGGGGGGAGAACAATCAGCCCCAGCATTTT. As protein: CAVRGENNQPQHF.

This clonotype was counted many times. This chain connects TRBV20-1 to TRBJ2-7, with D perhaps matching TRBD2 (6 bases). This CDR3 has 14 residues. From germline, CDR1 is DFQATT and CDR2 SNEGSKA (reference sequence). V was pared by 6 bases and J by 7 bases, with 22 bases between. The CDR3 nucleotides read TGCAGTGCAGTCAAAATTTCGGGGGAAGGTGAGCAGTACTTC. Protein product: CSAVKISGEGEQYF.

This clonotype has only a few counts. The chain recombines TRBV7-9 with TRBJ1-1; the D gene is possibly TRBD1 (5 bases). Trimming cost V 1 base and J 6 bases, with 12 bases left between them. The CDR3 loop spans 14 amino acids. CDR1 SEHNR and CDR2 FQNEAQ come from the germline V gene (reference sequence). The CDR3 is CASSLGAGRSEAFF. For the CDR3, the DNA is TGTGCCAGCAGCTTAGGCGCAGGGCGCTCTGAAGCTTTCTTT.

This clonotype was detected a few times. Here the CDR3 DNA reads TGTGCCAGCAGCTGGGTAGCGGCCACAATTATAGAGCAGTTCTTC. The encoded protein is CASSWVAATIIEQFF. The J gene is TRBJ2-1, the V gene TRBV12-3 or TRBV12-4; weak D call: TRBD2 (6 bases). Trimming removed 6 bases at V and 10 bases at J, with 22 bases between. CDR3 size: 15 residues.

This clonotype was observed a handful of times. V is TRBV2 and J is TRBJ1-5; D is possibly TRBD1 (6 bases). CDR3 length equals 14 residues. Between the trimmed V and J ends, which lost 6 bases and 3 bases, there was a span of 12 bases. Germline V lookup: CDR1 SNHLY, CDR2 FYNNEI. DNA for the CDR3: TGTGCCAGCAGGATACAGGGTTTCAATCAGCCCCAGCATTTT. Translated, it gives CASRIQGFNQPQHF.

The chain combines TRBV12-3 or TRBV12-4 with TRBJ2-7; TRBD1 matches at 10 bases. The junction had 4 bases not matched to a gene; V was cut back by 4 bases and J by 4 bases. The CDR3 covers 14 residues. CDR3 sequence (DNA): TGTGCCAGCAGTTCCGGGACAGGGGAGTACGAGCAGTACTTC. Translating gives CASSSGTGEYEQYF.

This clonotype was detected ten times or more. The V gene is TRBV12-3 or TRBV12-4, the J gene TRBJ2-5, with TRBD2 matching over 7 bases. Germline trimming cut 4 bases from V and 5 bases from J; bases unmatched to any gene: 7. The CDR3 extends over 14 amino acids. CDR3 bases: TGTGCCAGCAGTTGGAAAGGGCGGGGGGAGACCCAGTACTTC. This gives the protein CASSWKGRGETQYF.

The chain employs TRBV7-2 and TRBJ2-7; no firm D call. Trimming cost V 5 bases and J 6 bases, with 11 bases left between them. Germline loops: CDR1 SGHTA, CDR2 FQGNSA. The CDR3 contains 12 residues. The CDR3 here is CASSEPRREQYF. The CDR3 nucleotides read TGTGCCAGCAGCGAACCGAGGCGCGAGCAGTACTTC.